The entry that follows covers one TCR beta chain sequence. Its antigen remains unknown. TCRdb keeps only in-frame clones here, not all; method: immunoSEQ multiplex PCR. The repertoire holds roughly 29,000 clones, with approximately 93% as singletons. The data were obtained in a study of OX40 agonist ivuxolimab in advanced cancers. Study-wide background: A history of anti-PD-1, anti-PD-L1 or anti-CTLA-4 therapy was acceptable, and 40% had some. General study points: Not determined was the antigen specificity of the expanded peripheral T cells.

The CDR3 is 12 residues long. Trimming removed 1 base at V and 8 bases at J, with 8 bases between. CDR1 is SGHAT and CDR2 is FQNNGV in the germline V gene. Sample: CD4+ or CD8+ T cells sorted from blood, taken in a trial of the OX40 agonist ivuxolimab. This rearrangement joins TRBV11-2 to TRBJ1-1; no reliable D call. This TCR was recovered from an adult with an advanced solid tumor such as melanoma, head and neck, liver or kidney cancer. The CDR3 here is CASSLGRPEAFF. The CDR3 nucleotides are TGTGCCAGCAGCTTAGGTCGACCCGAAGCTTTCTTT.